Following are 23 T cell receptor beta chains from one sample sequenced in a study of blood T cells in healthy people across ages. For the second PCR, which ran for about 6 to 11 cycles, a sample-barcoded 5' primer and a J-beta primer mix were used. TCRdb fed the 5' RACE reads into MiXCR, producing one record per CDR3 protein. Of about 1 million distinct CDR3 sequences listed, 45% are singletons. Sequenced input: blood. These receptors were collected from a woman aged 60-70 years in good health.

This chain connects TRBV29-1 to TRBJ2-7, with 10 bases lining up with TRBD2. After removal of 7 bases from V and 6 bases from J, the junction contained 21 bases not matched to a gene. CDR3 length equals 17 residues. Per the germline V gene, CDR1 is SQVTM and CDR2 is ANQGSEA. This CDR3 is CSGISGGPDSIACEQYF. CDR3 bases: TGCAGCGGGATTAGCGGGGGGCCCGATTCTATTGCCTGCGAGCAGTACTTC.

Turning to this clonotype: The junction does not match germline at one end; this may be a read error. V gene TRBV20-1 combines with J gene TRBJ2-1; TRBD2 aligns across 11 bases. CDR1 is DFQATT and CDR2 is SNEGSKA in the germline V gene (reference sequence). The CDR3 is 16 amino acids. The CDR3 sequence: CSARDSSGRSYNEQFF. CDR3 DNA: TGCAGTGCTCGAGATTCTAGCGGGAGGAGCTACAATGAGCAGTTCTTC.

Only a few counts were recorded for this clonotype. The gene calls are TRBV27 and TRBJ2-7, with 7 bases aligning to TRBD2. CDR1 and CDR2 from the germline V gene are MNHEY and SMNVEV (reference sequence). V was clipped by 0 bases and J by 5 bases; unmatched bases: 7. The CDR3 spans 15 residues. CDR3 coding DNA: TGTGCCAGCAGTTTATCGGGGGAGGGTAGAAACGAGCAGTACTTC. Protein: CASSLSGEGRNEQYF.

This chain joins TRBV29-1 and TRBJ1-5, with TRBD1 matching over 8 bases. V lost 6 bases and J lost 6; bases outside the gene matches: 7. CDR1 and CDR2 (germline): SQVTM, ANQGSEA. This CDR3 has 13 amino acids. The CDR3 region is CSVTRGLGQPQHF. The CDR3 DNA sequence: TGCAGCGTGACCAGGGGGCTCGGTCAGCCCCAGCATTTT.

This clonotype showed up just a few times. CDR3 sequence reads: CASSKAGTNSYEQYF. The CDR3 DNA reads TGTGCCAGCAGTAAGGCCGGGACTAACTCCTACGAGCAGTACTTC. The V gene is TRBV6-6, the J gene TRBJ2-7; TRBD2 aligns across 7 bases. Germline V gene lookup returns CDR1 MNHNY and CDR2 SVGAGI (reference sequence). V lost 5 bases, J lost 0 bases, and 7 bases stayed unmatched. The CDR3 contains 15 residues.

The gene calls are TRBV3-1 and TRBJ2-1, with D possibly matching TRBD1 (5 bases). Germline CDR1 is LGHDT and CDR2 is YNNKEL (reference sequence). This CDR3 comprises 14 residues. V was shortened by 2 bases and J by 5 bases, with 10 bases between the two germline ends. CDR3 nucleotides: TGTGCCAGCAGCCAAATCCTGACAGACAATGAGCAGTTCTTC. Encoded protein: CASSQILTDNEQFF.

The rearrangement uses TRBV9 and TRBJ2-1, with 9 nucleotides matching TRBD1. CDR3 length: 15 residues. The ends lost 3 bases at V and 6 bases at J; junction bases unmatched: 7. Germline V CDR1 and CDR2: SGDLS, YYNGEE. The CDR3 is CASSAGDRGFNEQFF. In DNA, the CDR3 is TGTGCCAGCAGCGCTGGCGACAGGGGGTTCAATGAGCAGTTCTTC.

Only a few counts were recorded for this clonotype. The V call is TRBV28, the J call TRBJ2-7, with D unclear. In germline, CDR1 is MDHEN, CDR2 SYDVKM. CDR3 length: 14 residues. Trimming cost V 8 bases and J 6 bases, with 20 bases left between them. This CDR3 reads CASRYSGSPGEQYF. As DNA, the CDR3 is TGTGCCAGCCGATATTCCGGGTCCCCCGGCGAGCAGTACTTC. The whole variable domain, remainder taken from reference TRBV28 and TRBJ2-7, is DVKVTQSSRYLVKRTGEKVFLECVQDMDHENMFWYRQDPGLGLRLIYFSYDVKMKEKGDIPEGYSVSREKKERFSLILESASTNQTSMYLCASRYSGSPGEQYFGPGTRLTVT.

This clonotype was counted a few times. The V call is TRBV2, the J call TRBJ2-7; weak D call: TRBD1 (5 bases). This CDR3 comprises 12 residues. Germline V gene lookup returns CDR1 SNHLY and CDR2 FYNNEI. Trimming cost V 10 bases and J 9 bases, with 19 bases left between them. The CDR3 loop is CAIVQGKSGQYF. CDR3 in DNA: TGTGCCATCGTTCAGGGAAAATCGGGGCAGTACTTC.

This clonotype turned up a few times. The chain is built from TRBV2 and TRBJ2-5; possibly TRBD1 or TRBD2 for D (5 bases each). Germline-derived CDR1 and CDR2 are SNHLY and FYNNEI. V lost 4 bases and J lost 1, with 13 bases in between. The CDR3 contains 15 residues. This CDR3 is CASSGWDGSQETQYF. Written as DNA, the CDR3 is TGTGCCAGCAGTGGTTGGGACGGTTCCCAAGAGACCCAGTACTTC.

This clonotype was detected only a few times. V and J are TRBV7-8 and TRBJ1-2, with 8 bases aligning to TRBD1. There are 17 residues in the CDR3. Germline loops: CDR1 SGHVS, CDR2 FQNEAQ. Trimming took 5 bases from V and 5 from J; bases not matched to a gene: 16. The CDR3 DNA reads as TGTGCCAGCAGCATCGGGACAGGAGGGTTCGAGGGATATGGCTACACCTTC. As protein: CASSIGTGGFEGYGYTF.

This clonotype showed up many times. V and J are TRBV12-3 or TRBV12-4 and TRBJ2-1; D might be TRBD2 (5 bases). This CDR3 contains 15 residues. Trimming left V 6 bases short and J 0 bases short, with 12 bases between. Here the CDR3 DNA reads TGTGCCAGCAGCCCAAGCGGAATCTCCTACAATGAGCAGTTCTTC. Amino acid sequence: CASSPSGISYNEQFF.

The J gene is TRBJ2-7, the V gene TRBV20-1, with a possible D match to TRBD1 (5 bases). The CDR3 is made up of 12 amino acids. Germline V gene sequence: CDR1 DFQATT, CDR2 SNEGSKA (reference sequence). Trimming took off 3 bases at V and 3 bases at J, with 9 bases between the two ends. The CDR3 coding sequence is TGCAGTGCTAGCGATCAGGGCTACGAGCAGTACTTC. It is translated as CSASDQGYEQYF.

This clonotype has a handful of counts. The V call is TRBV9, the J call TRBJ2-3; TRBD2 matches 9 bases. V was pared by 2 bases and J by 4 bases, with 8 bases of the junction left unmatched. This CDR3 spans 16 amino acids. The germline V gene has CDR1 SGDLS and CDR2 YYNGEE. CDR3 DNA sequence: TGTGCCAGCAGCGTTTCACCGGGACTAGCACCAGATACGCAGTATTTT. Protein product: CASSVSPGLAPDTQYF.

This clonotype was detected only a few times. The chain couples TRBV15 to TRBJ2-1; D gene unclear. Trimming shortened V by 8 bases and J by 0 bases, and 5 bases separated the two germline ends. The germline V gene encodes CDR1 LNHNV and CDR2 YYDKDF (reference sequence). There are 12 residues in the CDR3. CDR3 loop: CATLISYNEQFF. The CDR3 DNA follows: TGTGCCACCCTTATCTCCTACAATGAGCAGTTCTTC.

J is TRBJ2-3 and V is TRBV6-1, with 7 bases aligning to TRBD2. Trimming removed 3 bases from V and 4 bases from J; junction bases left unmatched: 7. In germline, CDR1 is MNHNS, CDR2 SASEGT. The CDR3 is made up of 15 amino acids. The CDR3 DNA follows: TGTGCCAGCAGTGATTCGGGAGGCGGGGCAGATACGCAGTATTTT. Encoded protein: CASSDSGGGADTQYF.

This clonotype appeared a few times. The chain couples TRBV6-5 to TRBJ2-3; 8 bases line up with TRBD2. J gave up 3 bases and V 7 bases, and 9 bases lay outside the gene matches. The CDR3 contains 15 residues. The germline V gene has CDR1 MNHEY and CDR2 SVGAGI. The CDR3 here is CASKPGLGFTDTQYF. In DNA, the CDR3 is TGTGCCAGCAAACCGGGACTAGGGTTTACAGATACGCAGTATTTT.

A few counts support this clonotype. The chain links TRBV29-1 to TRBJ2-3, with 12 bases that match TRBD1. The CDR3 length is 14 residues. CDR1 is SQVTM and CDR2 is ANQGSEA in the germline V gene. V was clipped by 6 bases and J by 6 bases; unmatched bases: 7. The DNA of the CDR3 is TGCAGCGTCCGGGACAGGGGGCTGTTGGATACGCAGTATTTT. It is translated as CSVRDRGLLDTQYF.

The table lists this clonotype with a few counts. This rearrangement joins TRBV12-3 or TRBV12-4 to TRBJ1-1; no clear D gene. Trimming pared 6 bases from V and 6 bases from J, leaving 17 bases between. The CDR3 spans 14 residues. The CDR3 sequence: CASRPTATSSEAFF. The CDR3 DNA reads TGTGCCAGCAGGCCTACAGCCACCTCTTCTGAAGCTTTCTTT.

Points on this clonotype: Sequence at one end of the junction differs from germline and may be a read error. The V gene is TRBV27, the J gene TRBJ2-1, with 8 bases identical to TRBD2. CDR1 and CDR2 (germline): MNHEY, SMNVEV (reference sequence). The CDR3 spans 16 residues. The CDR3 DNA reads as TGTGCCAGCAGTGACTCGGGAGGGCCAGCATACAGTGAGCAGTTCTTC. Translation gives CASSDSGGPAYSEQFF.

This clonotype was counted between two and nine times. This chain links TRBV5-1 with TRBJ2-7; 9 bases are shared with TRBD1. The CDR3 has 15 amino acids. The J segment lost 5 bases and the V segment lost 4 bases, leaving 10 bases of the junction unmatched. Germline V gives CDR1 SGHRS, CDR2 YFSETQ. Here the CDR3 DNA reads TGCGCCAGCAGCCCCCGGCCGGGACAGGGACACGAGCAGTACTTC. This sequence encodes CASSPRPGQGHEQYF.

This clonotype was counted a few times. This rearrangement joins TRBV14 to TRBJ2-1; TRBD2 might be the D (5 bases). Germline V lookup: CDR1 SGHDN, CDR2 FVKESK. V lost 7 bases to trimming and J lost 9 bases, with 13 bases between them. This CDR3 spans 12 amino acids. In nucleotides, the CDR3 is TGTGCCAGCACTCCGGGGATCGGTGAGCAGTTCTTC. This gives the protein CASTPGIGEQFF.

The chain has TRBV9 and TRBJ2-3; 10 positions agree with TRBD1. The trim removed 0 bases at V and 5 bases at J, leaving 6 bases unmatched. CDR1 and CDR2 (germline): SGDLS, YYNGEE. The CDR3 runs to 16 residues. The CDR3 protein is CASSVGGQGLRDTQYF. For the CDR3, the DNA is TGTGCCAGCAGCGTAGGGGGACAGGGGCTCAGAGATACGCAGTATTTT.